This TCR beta chain was captured by sequencing in a study of blood T cell repertoires in COVID-19 (dated by TCRdb to about 2020). Turning to the overall study: Samples covering the acute and convalescent phases of COVID-19 were provided by collaborators in the United States, Italy and Spain. The prospective study material was composed of cDNA or gDNA derived from T cells, B-cell-depleted T cells, or PBMCs. The dataset comprised deeply sampled blood TCRbeta repertoires from subjects exposed to, actively infected with, or recovered from COVID-19. HLA class I and class II types, where available, came from metadata supplied by the sample provider rather than from assay-based typing. Samples came from the ongoing ImmuneRACE study (first 160 participants) plus 1,254 subjects from 6 global collaborators. A freely available public database, intended as a resource for researchers studying the immune response to SARS-CoV-2, is where the repertoires were released. Nearly every sample came with metadata listing a de-identified subject ID, COVID-19 status, age in years and sex. What the research found in general, with its limitations: The amount of clinical and demographic metadata varied by source and participant and was provided uncurated.

The CDR3 sequence holds 15 residues, the cysteine and phenylalanine included. The entry retains the CDR3 DNA only, 45 bases that are in frame from base 1. CDR1 and CDR2 (MNHEY, SVGAGI) derive from the germline V gene. The V end loses 0 bases and the J end loses 4 bases, and a stretch of 10 bases separates them. Enrolling through a virtual design, the prospective study's participants ranged in age from about 18 to 100 years and lived across around 25 United States geographic areas. In the prospective study, participants were assigned to cohorts based on the clinical history participants reported in a screening survey and a study questionnaire. Recovered participants in ImmuneRACE Cohort 3 were defined as having two consecutive negative NP/OP PCR tests, clearance from a healthcare professional, or resolution of symptoms. In the prospective study, whole blood, serum and a nasopharyngeal or oropharyngeal swab were collected from each participant by mobile phlebotomists. Prospective study participants could optionally give additional blood draws and questionnaires over an approximately two-month period. Prospective study blood samples were shipped either frozen or at room temperature before DNA extraction.

About this clone itself: No antigen is known for it. Per-base qualities were not stored, and no clone one base away is much larger.

The immunoSEQ Assay, a bias-controlled multiplex PCR, was used to amplify TCRbeta CDR3 regions from genomic DNA. For the original study's pipeline: Within the assay, amplification of reference gene primers was used to estimate how many nucleated cells each sample contained. To quantify the absolute abundance of each unique TCRbeta CDR3 rearrangement, sequence reads were collapsed and filtered. Productive Simpson clonality was computed per sample as the square root of Simpson's diversity index over productive rearrangements. The clones in this table, taken by TCRdb from immuneACCESS, are in-frame only. Not every clone is retained; where verified, under half of the shortfall comes from an unresolved V gene, and the cause of the rest is unknown. V and J calls and clone size are copied from that table; D and trimming were computed from the DNA. A total of under 200,000 clones appear in this sample, approximately 87% of them only once. The top ten clonotypes cover approximately 4% of the sample.

The TCR originated in a woman between 45 and 60 years old who had recovered from COVID-19. The chain couples TRBV6-5 to TRBJ1-5; confidence is insufficient to name the D gene. Specimen: PBMCs or T cells enriched from blood (not recorded which). The CDR3 is CASSYSGVANQPQHF. The nucleotide sequence is TGTGCCAGCAGTTACTCCGGGGTCGCAAATCAGCCCCAGCATTTT.